This TCR beta chain originates from a study of shared clonotypes between healthy human individuals (dated by TCRdb to about 2020). About the full investigation: Two women and three men aged 18 to 49 years were included in the cohort. Different laboratories and diverse techniques were used to prepare libraries and sequence TCR repertoires, to increase sequencing depth and limit assay-specific biases. Between about 0.94 and 10 billion PBMCs per donor were obtained by leukapheresis. To estimate repertoire size and how much clonotype sharing occurs between individuals, the study deeply sequenced the blood TCR repertoires of several healthy adults. For each donor, CD4 naive and CD4 memory were each given three plates, CD8 naive was given two plates, and CD8 memory was given one plate. What the study reported, not specific to this receptor: Roughly 5% of naive CD4, around 4% of naive CD8, around 2.3% of memory CD4, and over 0.35% of memory CD8 clonotypes were shared across several donors. Sampling was restricted to blood, and TCR repertoires in tissue are likely to differ from TCR repertoires in blood. Higher generation probabilities were observed for clonotypes shared by all four sorted-subset donors than for non-shared clonotypes. The small number of donors limited the genetic and exposure-history diversity represented. Based on pairwise subsampling, the degree of clonotype sharing among donors was expected to be affected by sequencing depth. Even with the large sequencing depth, rarefaction of the sorted-subset datasets indicated that sequencing was incomplete. Estimated clonotype richness was generally larger for naive than for memory subsets.

The germline V gene provides CDR1 MDHEN and CDR2 SYDVKM. V was cut back by 2 bases and J by 3 bases, leaving a gap of 11 bases between them. Counted from cysteine to phenylalanine, this CDR3 has 14 amino acids. The only DNA kept is the CDR3, 42 bases in frame from the first base. For this clone: Which antigen it targets is not known. Base qualities were left out, and no much larger clone turns up one base away.

CD8 naive samples were obtained by positive selection for CCR7 among CD45RO-negative cells, yielding a CD45RA+CCR7+ population from which TemRA cells were excluded. Donors were healthy HIV-negative adults with no recently reported acute infections or vaccinations. Every donor was a Caucasian adult living in Nashville, Tennessee, USA. After blood collection by leukapheresis, PBMCs were isolated using Ficoll-Histopaque density gradient centrifugation and then cryopreserved in the vapor phase of liquid nitrogen. Analytical flow cytometry was used to check the purity and quantity of every magnetically sorted T cell population. Genomic DNA was isolated from each sorted fraction and quantified by UV absorbance on a Nanodrop 2000c. TCR CDR3 regions were amplified from genomic DNA by multiplex PCR using the deep immunoSEQ assay. Extracted genomic DNA from each cell subset was distributed evenly across all wells of several immunoSEQ 96-well plates, and each plate was treated as a replicate. For sorted subsets, about 200 ng genomic DNA, equal to about 30,000 T cell genomes, was loaded into each replicate PCR. Purified libraries were quantified with a Qubit 3.0 fluorometer, sized on a Bioanalyzer 2100, and re-quantified with the KAPA Library Quantification kit. A separate single-read 150-cycle Illumina NextSeq 550 flow cell was used to sequence each immunoSEQ 96-well plate. In the source study's methods: The immunoSEQ output contained only junctional sequences without quality scores, so filtering could not match that applied to full-length reads. To assign V/J genes and CDR3, sequences were annotated using PyIR, a Python wrapper for IgBLAST v1.9, with IMGT germline references. Reads were filtered out if the reads had weak V/J assignments (E-value above 1e-6), no CDR3, stop codons, out-of-frame junctions, or ambiguous translated residues. V3J clonotypes were defined as sequences sharing the same inferred V gene, J gene, and CDR3 amino acid sequence. To compute the percentage overlap between repertoires, the number of shared unique clonotypes was divided by the size of the smaller repertoire. Repertoire richness was assessed with RTK rarefaction, the Chao1 estimator, and Recon v2.1 estimates of unobserved clonotypes. OLGA was used to compute generation probabilities for all TCRbeta clonotypes that the gDNA method yielded from a few donors. What TCRdb holds here is the immuneACCESS table cut down to in-frame rearrangements. Part of the clones is not present; checked against another copy, under half of the missing clones reflect an unresolved V gene, and the others are unexplained. V, J and clone size are taken as reported in that table, and D and trimming were inferred from the DNA itself. The sample table contains around 1.9 million clones; only one count was recorded for under 95% of them. The top ten clones comprise under 2% of the sample.

The origin of this receptor is a young man in good health. Some clones in this sample may be carry-over from other donors' samples. The chain is encoded by TRBV28 joined to TRBJ2-7, with TRBD2 tentatively as D gene (5 bases match). The sample taken for sequencing was naive CD8+ T cells from PBMCs. What this sample's cell subset or site label stands for: CD45RA+CCR7+. The sequenced DNA: TGTGCCAGCAGTTTACCGGGAACCTACTACGAGCAGTACTTC. Translated, this is CASSLPGTYYEQYF.